Below, 7 T cell receptor beta chains from the same sample are listed, as sequenced in a study of blood T cells in healthy people across ages. Alongside a J-beta primer mix, a sample-barcoded 5' primer served in a second PCR lasting about 7 to 11 cycles. One entry per CDR3 protein results from TCRdb running MiXCR on the 5' RACE reads. The table has roughly 1,500,000 distinct CDR3 sequences, about 43% seen once. Material for sequencing was blood. The receptor source for this set is a woman aged 18-29 years in good health.

Worth noting for this clonotype: With a much larger clone just one base away, this may be a read error. The V call is TRBV7-2, the J call TRBJ1-5; TRBD1 is a possible D gene (6 bases). Germline lookup yields CDR1 SGHTA and CDR2 FQGNSA. CDR3 length equals 15 residues. The ends were cut back, 1 base at V and 2 bases at J, with 9 bases in the middle. The DNA of the CDR3 is TGTGCCAGCAGCTTAGGGACAGAGGGCAATCAGCCCCAGCATTTT. Translating it yields CASSLGTEGNQPQHF.

V usage is TRBV30 and J usage is TRBJ2-7; tentatively, D is TRBD1 (7 bases). The V gene's germline CDR1 is GTSNPN and CDR2 SVGIG (reference sequence). Trimming cost V 0 bases and J 2 bases, with 14 bases left between them. There are 15 residues in the CDR3. The CDR3 nucleotides read TGTGCCTGGAGTGTACGCGGGACAGTTCCCTACGAGCAGTACTTC. It specifies CAWSVRGTVPYEQYF.

This clonotype was seen a handful of times. The germline gene is not matched at one end of the junction; a read error may be the cause. The chain recombines TRBV4-2 with TRBJ2-3; possible D gene TRBD1, 7 bases. Germline lookup yields CDR1 LGHNA and CDR2 YNFKEQ. This CDR3 contains 17 residues. In nucleotides, the CDR3 is TGTGCCAGCAGCCAAGATCGCCCAGGAGGGGGCACAAATACGCAGTATTTT. This translates into CASSQDRPGGGTNTQYF.

Only a few counts were recorded for this clonotype. V gene TRBV3-1 combines with J gene TRBJ2-1; 10 nucleotides align to TRBD2. CDR1 is LGHDT and CDR2 is YNNKEL in the germline V gene (reference sequence). V was pared by 2 bases and J by 1 base, with 5 bases of the junction left unmatched. This CDR3 contains 17 residues. The CDR3 reads CASSQRIAGGSYNEQFF. CDR3 sequence (DNA): TGTGCCAGCAGCCAAAGAATAGCGGGAGGATCCTACAATGAGCAGTTCTTC.

This clonotype was seen many times. The V call is TRBV20-1, the J call TRBJ2-5; D may be TRBD1 (5 bases). The V end lost 0 bases, the J end lost 2 bases, and 10 bases lay between the germline ends. Germline lookup yields CDR1 DFQATT and CDR2 SNEGSKA (reference sequence). This CDR3 is 14 amino acids long. The CDR3 coding sequence is TGCAGTGCTAGAGAAGGGGTCAGACAAGAGACCCAGTACTTC. Protein product: CSAREGVRQETQYF.

This clonotype has just a few counts. This chain connects TRBV3-1 to TRBJ1-2; 7 nucleotides line up with TRBD1. Trimming cost V 8 bases and J 4 bases; bases outside gene matches: 10. Germline-derived CDR1 and CDR2 are LGHDT and YNNKEL (reference sequence). CDR3 length: 14 amino acids. This chain's CDR3 is CASGLRQGGYGYTF. In nucleotides, the CDR3 is TGTGCCAGCGGACTCCGACAGGGAGGCTATGGCTACACCTTC.

A few counts support this clonotype. CDR3 DNA: TGTGCCAGCAGCCCTGCTAAATCTAGCGGTCTATCGAACATTCAGTACTTC. This codes for CASSPAKSSGLSNIQYF. V is TRBV3-1 and J is TRBJ2-4; the match to TRBD2 covers 7 bases. Germline V gene lookup returns CDR1 LGHDT and CDR2 YNNKEL (reference sequence). V was pared by 4 bases and J by 7 bases, with 16 bases of the junction left unmatched. The length of the CDR3 is 17 residues.